The 27 T cell receptor beta chains presented below share a single source sample, sequenced in a study of identifying expanded T cells in peripheral blood. Produced via immunoSEQ multiplex PCR; TCRdb's table is partial and in-frame only. The table shows about 100,000 clones, with over 70% occurring only once. Sample: blood. These receptors came from a person aged 18 to 70 in good health.

CDR3 in DNA: TGCGCCAGCAGCTCCGCCGGCACCGGGGAGCTGTTTTTT. Its translation is CASSSAGTGELFF. This chain uses TRBV5-1 with TRBJ2-2; D call uncertain. The V end lost 3 bases, the J end lost 4 bases, and 7 bases lay between the germline ends. Per the germline V gene, CDR1 is SGHRS and CDR2 is YFSETQ. The CDR3 covers 13 residues.

The chain combines TRBV10-3 with TRBJ2-7; 10 nucleotides align to TRBD1. Germline CDR1 reads ENHRY; CDR2 reads SYGVKD. V was clipped by 3 bases and J by 6 bases; unmatched bases: 5. The CDR3 runs 14 residues. CDR3 sequence: CAISDLGTGVEQYF. In DNA, the CDR3 is TGTGCCATCAGTGATTTAGGGACAGGGGTCGAGCAGTACTTC.

The chain joins TRBV25-1 to TRBJ1-1; 12 nucleotides agree with TRBD1. Per germline, CDR1 MGHDK and CDR2 SYGVNS. J lost 5 bases, V lost 6 bases, and 7 bases had no gene match. The CDR3 is 15 residues long. CDR3 protein: CASRAGQGARTEAFF. DNA for the CDR3: TGTGCCAGCAGGGCGGGACAGGGGGCGCGGACTGAAGCTTTCTTT.

V gene TRBV10-2 combines with J gene TRBJ2-7; D unresolved. Germline V gives CDR1 WSHSY, CDR2 SAAADI. This CDR3 is built from 13 residues. V was trimmed by 2 bases and J by 6 bases, leaving 11 bases between them. CDR3 DNA: TGCGCCAGCAGTGAGCTGGACCCCTCCGAGCAGTACTTC. This encodes CASSELDPSEQYF.

J is TRBJ2-5 and V is TRBV11-2; TRBD2 aligns across 8 bases. Germline V gives CDR1 SGHAT, CDR2 FQNNGV. V was clipped by 5 bases and J by 5 bases; unmatched bases: 16. The CDR3 is made up of 17 amino acids. The DNA of the CDR3 is TGTGCCAGCAGCGTCGCGGTGGGACTAGTAGTAATTGAGACCCAGTACTTC. It encodes CASSVAVGLVVIETQYF.

The chain employs TRBV7-6 and TRBJ2-1, with 10 bases aligning to TRBD2. Trimming took 1 base from V and 2 from J; bases not matched to a gene: 8. The CDR3 consists of 18 residues. Per germline, CDR1 SGHVS and CDR2 FNYEAQ. The CDR3: CASSLGFSSGSTYNEQFF. The CDR3 bases are TGTGCCAGCAGCTTAGGGTTTTCTAGCGGGAGCACCTACAATGAGCAGTTCTTC. The whole variable domain, remainder taken from reference TRBV7-6 and TRBJ2-1, is GAGVSQSPRYKVTKRGQDVALRCDPISGHVSLYWYRQALGQGPEFLTYFNYEAQQDKSGLPNDRFSAERPEGSISTLTIQRTEQRDSAMYRCASSLGFSSGSTYNEQFFGPGTRLTVL.

The J gene is TRBJ1-4, the V gene TRBV7-2; D not certain. Germline CDR1 is SGHTA and CDR2 is FQGNSA. The V and J ends lost 5 bases and 7 bases respectively, with 17 bases between them. This CDR3 has 15 amino acids. For the CDR3, the DNA is TGTGCCAGCAGCCAGATGGTGGGCGGCGGTGAAAAACTGTTTTTT. It codes for CASSQMVGGGEKLFF. The whole variable domain, filled in from reference TRBV7-2 and TRBJ1-4, reads GAGVSQSPSNKVTEKGKDVELRCDPISGHTALYWYRQSLGQGLEFLIYFQGNSAPDKSGLPSDRFSAERTGGSVSTLTIQRTQQEDSAVYLCASSQMVGGGEKLFFGSGTQLSVL.

The J gene is TRBJ1-2, the V gene TRBV19; possibly TRBD1 for D (5 bases). V lost 7 bases and J lost 8, with 20 bases in between. This CDR3 is built from 14 residues. Germline V CDR1 and CDR2: LNHDA, SQIVND (reference sequence). This CDR3 is CASMGGKGRGGYTF. CDR3 in DNA: TGTGCCAGTATGGGGGGAAAGGGGCGAGGCGGCTACACCTTC.

The chain joins TRBV4-1 to TRBJ2-2, with D maybe TRBD1 (5 bases). The CDR3 length is 14 residues. V was shortened by 6 bases and J by 1 base, with 9 bases between the two germline ends. Germline V gene lookup returns CDR1 MGHRA and CDR2 YSYEKL. The CDR3 DNA reads TGCGCCAGCAGTCCTGGACAGAACACCGGGGAGCTGTTTTTT. Protein product: CASSPGQNTGELFF.

V and J are TRBV27 and TRBJ2-3; 8 nucleotides agree with TRBD1. The CDR3 is made up of 16 amino acids. Trimming removed 6 bases from V and 3 bases from J; junction bases left unmatched: 11. Germline CDR1 and CDR2: MNHEY and SMNVEV (reference sequence). CDR3 region: CASSRRLDRVTDTQYF. The CDR3 region has the DNA TGTGCCAGCAGCCGCAGGTTGGACAGGGTGACAGATACGCAGTATTTT.

The chain couples TRBV9 to TRBJ1-2; possibly TRBD1 for D (6 bases). CDR3 length: 13 residues. Germline values: CDR1 SGDLS, CDR2 YYNGEE. The V and J ends lost 4 bases and 3 bases respectively, with 10 bases between them. CDR3 bases: TGTGCCAGCAGCACAGGGTCGGACTATGGCTACACCTTC. Translated: CASSTGSDYGYTF.

For this clone: The same CDR3 is also encoded by other DNA sequences in this sample. The rearrangement joins TRBV5-1 to TRBJ1-4; D may be TRBD1 (5 bases). Germline lookup yields CDR1 SGHRS and CDR2 YFSETQ. The CDR3 sequence is 14 residues long. Trimming shortened V by 0 bases and J by 7 bases, and 10 bases separated the two germline ends. The chain's CDR3 is CASSLGGLGEKLFF. As DNA, the CDR3 is TGCGCCAGCAGCTTGGGGGGACTAGGTGAAAAACTGTTTTTT.

The V call is TRBV30, the J call TRBJ1-2; 11 nucleotides align to TRBD1. V shed 4 bases and J 8 bases; nucleotides not matched to a gene: 12. The CDR3 has 15 residues. Germline V gene sequence: CDR1 GTSNPN, CDR2 SVGIG (reference sequence). The CDR3 reads CAWNLKGQGAGGYTF. CDR3 nucleotides: TGTGCCTGGAACCTAAAAGGACAGGGGGCGGGAGGCTACACCTTC.

The chain is built from TRBV19 and TRBJ2-1; D may correspond to TRBD1 or TRBD2 (5 bases each). V was shortened by 8 bases and J by 9 bases, with 23 bases between the two germline ends. Germline V CDR1 and CDR2: LNHDA, SQIVND (reference sequence). The CDR3 spans 15 residues. CDR3 region: CASWDRDLPRGEQFF. For the CDR3, the DNA is TGTGCCAGTTGGGACCGGGACCTGCCGAGGGGTGAGCAGTTCTTC.

V usage is TRBV6-1 and J usage is TRBJ2-3; 7 nucleotides align to TRBD2. The germline V gene encodes CDR1 MNHNS and CDR2 SASEGT. Losses at the gene ends were 2 bases for V and 4 bases for J; bases not matched to a gene: 9. This CDR3 is built from 16 residues. The CDR3 here is CASSELRRGGADTQYF. In DNA, the CDR3 is TGTGCCAGCAGTGAACTCAGGAGGGGAGGGGCAGATACGCAGTATTTT.

The chain links TRBV7-2 to TRBJ2-2, with TRBD2 as a possible D gene (6 bases). V lost 6 bases, J lost 6 bases, and 23 bases lay in between. The CDR3 has 17 amino acids. The germline V gene encodes CDR1 SGHTA and CDR2 FQGNSA. In DNA form, the CDR3 reads TGTGCCAGCAGATCTAAATACGGCGGGAAGACCGCCGGGGAGCTGTTTTTT. As protein: CASRSKYGGKTAGELFF.

The V gene is TRBV6-1, the J gene TRBJ2-4, with 9 nucleotides matching TRBD1. Germline CDR1 and CDR2: MNHNS and SASEGT. With 7 bases clipped from V and 5 bases from J, the junction kept 9 bases outside the gene matches. The CDR3 covers 15 residues. The CDR3 coding sequence is TGTGCCAGCACCTTTGGAAGGACAGGGGAAAACATTCAGTACTTC. It translates to CASTFGRTGENIQYF.

The V and J genes are TRBV4-2 and TRBJ2-2; TRBD1 agrees at 7 bases. Per germline, CDR1 LGHNA and CDR2 YNFKEQ. This CDR3 is built from 17 residues. The J segment lost 3 bases and the V segment lost 1 base, leaving 8 bases of the junction unmatched. The CDR3 sequence is CASSQGLRGQDTGELFF. The CDR3 DNA follows: TGTGCCAGCAGCCAAGGTTTAAGGGGGCAAGACACCGGGGAGCTGTTTTTT.

The chain links TRBV19 to TRBJ1-1; D uncertain. V dropped 4 bases and J dropped 4 bases, with 13 bases sitting between them. Germline CDR1 is LNHDA and CDR2 is SQIVND (reference sequence). This CDR3 has 14 amino acids. CDR3 nucleotide sequence: TGTGCCAGTAGTAGGTCCTCAAAAACCACTGAAGCTTTCTTT. It yields the protein CASSRSSKTTEAFF.

V usage is TRBV19 and J usage is TRBJ2-7, with 7 bases matching TRBD2. V lost 5 bases and J lost 1; bases outside the gene matches: 8. CDR1 and CDR2 from the germline V gene are LNHDA and SQIVND (reference sequence). CDR3 size: 15 residues. CDR3 in amino acids: CASSSPGGGSYEQYF. The DNA for the CDR3 is TGTGCCAGTAGTTCTCCGGGAGGTGGGTCCTACGAGCAGTACTTC.

V usage is TRBV9 and J usage is TRBJ2-5; D ambiguous. Germline-derived CDR1 and CDR2 are SGDLS and YYNGEE. V gave up 3 bases and J gave up 5 bases, with 11 bases separating them. The length of the CDR3 is 13 residues. The CDR3 bases are TGTGCCAGCAGCGCTTGGGGTAGCGAGACCCAGTACTTC. Amino acid sequence: CASSAWGSETQYF.

V is TRBV7-3 and J is TRBJ2-3; 7 nucleotides line up with TRBD2. The CDR3 consists of 14 residues. Losses at the gene ends were 5 bases for V and 2 bases for J; bases not matched to a gene: 4. The germline V gene has CDR1 SGHTA and CDR2 FQGTGA. The DNA for the CDR3 is TGTGCCAGCAGCCCTGGACTAGACACAGATACGCAGTATTTT. This translates into CASSPGLDTDTQYF. Together with reference TRBV7-3 and TRBJ2-3, the CDR3 gives the full variable domain: GAGVSQTPSNKVTEKGKYVELRCDPISGHTALYWYRQSLGQGPEFLIYFQGTGAADDSGLPNDRFFAVRPEGSVSTLKIQRTERGDSAVYLCASSPGLDTDTQYFGPGTRLTVL.

The chain combines TRBV7-2 with TRBJ2-1, with D possibly being TRBD2 (6 bases). Germline loops: CDR1 SGHTA, CDR2 FQGNSA. The CDR3 spans 14 residues. V lost 5 bases and J lost 6, with 14 bases in between. The CDR3: CASSPGLKLNEQFF. The CDR3 coding sequence is TGTGCCAGCAGCCCCGGACTAAAACTCAATGAGCAGTTCTTC.

The J gene is TRBJ1-2, the V gene TRBV6-1; TRBD1 agrees at 9 bases. The J segment lost 4 bases and the V segment lost 2 bases, leaving 2 bases of the junction unmatched. Per the germline V gene, CDR1 is MNHNS and CDR2 is SASEGT. The CDR3 extends over 14 amino acids. CDR3 sequence reads: CASSEWGQGYGYTF. In DNA form, the CDR3 reads TGTGCCAGCAGTGAATGGGGACAGGGCTATGGCTACACCTTC.

V usage is TRBV7-2 and J usage is TRBJ1-2; D is unresolved. The CDR3 is 14 amino acids. The V end was cut by 2 bases, the J end by 6 bases, with 13 bases between. Germline assignment: CDR1 SGHTA and CDR2 FQGNSA. The CDR3 sequence: CASSLSFSGHGYTF. CDR3 bases: TGTGCCAGCAGCTTAAGTTTCAGCGGACATGGCTACACCTTC.

This clone has just one count. The V gene is TRBV19, the J gene TRBJ1-4; D is unresolved. The CDR3 totals 11 residues. Trimming removed 1 base from V and 7 bases from J, with 1 base in between. Germline CDR1 reads LNHDA; CDR2 reads SQIVND (reference sequence). The CDR3 protein is CASSIGEKLFF. The DNA for the CDR3 is TGTGCCAGTAGTATAGGTGAAAAACTGTTTTTT.

Only one count was recorded for this clone. V and J are TRBV5-1 and TRBJ2-5, with D perhaps being TRBD1 or TRBD2 (5 bases each). CDR3 length equals 14 residues. Germline V gene lookup returns CDR1 SGHRS and CDR2 YFSETQ. V was shortened by 5 bases and J by 5 bases, with 16 bases between the two germline ends. CDR3 nucleotides: TGCGCCAGCAGTGCCCGGGGCCAAGGGGAGACCCAGTACTTC. This codes for CASSARGQGETQYF. Filled out from reference TRBV5-1 and TRBJ2-5, the complete variable domain reads KAGVTQTPRYLIKTRGQQVTLSCSPISGHRSVSWYQQTPGQGLQFLFEYFSETQRNKGNFPGRFSGRQFSNSRSEMNVSTLELGDSALYLCASSARGQGETQYFGPGTRLLVL.